These 23 T cell receptor beta chains were all obtained from the same sample, sequenced in a study of T cell responses to AZD1222 COVID-19 vaccine. Profiling relied on immunoSEQ multiplex PCR, and the TCRdb table lists in-frame clones only, not all of them. This repertoire shows over 100,000 clones, 70% to 90% found once; its top ten account for roughly 13%. Sequencing used peripheral blood, obtained on day 0 of MenACWY control vaccination. The receptors come from an adult in good health.

This clone was picked up one time. The chain joins TRBV28 to TRBJ1-6; 11 positions agree with TRBD1. The CDR3 has 17 residues. CDR1 is MDHEN, CDR2 SYDVKM, per germline. The ends lost 4 bases at V and 9 bases at J; junction bases unmatched: 11. The CDR3 spells CASSSPRTGGSSSPLHF. CDR3 coding DNA: TGTGCCAGCAGTTCTCCCCGGACAGGGGGCTCGAGTTCACCCCTCCACTTT.

This chain uses TRBV28 with TRBJ2-7; D assignment may be TRBD1 or TRBD2 (5 bases each). V lost 7 bases and J lost 1, with 14 bases in between. The CDR3 covers 14 residues. Germline V CDR1 and CDR2: MDHEN, SYDVKM. CDR3 amino acids: CASKIRDGSYEQYF. CDR3 bases: TGTGCCAGCAAAATCCGGGACGGGTCCTACGAGCAGTACTTC.

The J gene is TRBJ1-2, the V gene TRBV28; no firm D call. Looked up from germline, CDR1 is MDHEN and CDR2 is SYDVKM. This CDR3 has 15 amino acids. The germline V and J ends were trimmed by 1 base and 7 bases, with 16 bases remaining between them. DNA of the CDR3: TGTGCCAGCAGTTTATTAGTGGCGGGGTGGAGTGGCTACACCTTC. Amino acid sequence: CASSLLVAGWSGYTF.

This clone was seen only once. This chain joins TRBV4-3 and TRBJ1-2; D ambiguous. V was trimmed by 1 base and J by 7 bases, leaving 10 bases between them. This CDR3 is 13 amino acids long. CDR1 and CDR2 (germline): LGHNA, YSLEER. CDR3 sequence reads: CASSQANEPGYTF. Here the CDR3 DNA reads TGCGCCAGCAGCCAAGCAAACGAGCCTGGCTACACCTTC.

The rearrangement links TRBV28 to TRBJ1-2; D uncertain. V lost 5 bases to trimming and J lost 7 bases, with 17 bases between them. The CDR3 is 14 amino acids. CDR1 is MDHEN, CDR2 SYDVKM, per germline. CDR3 residues: CASSPVAPRGGYTF. CDR3 sequence (DNA): TGTGCCAGCAGTCCCGTGGCCCCTCGAGGTGGCTACACCTTC.

V is TRBV29-1 and J is TRBJ2-1; D is ambiguous. Germline CDR1 and CDR2: SQVTM and ANQGSEA. This CDR3 is 12 amino acids long. Trimming cost V 4 bases and J 4 bases, with 8 bases left between them. The CDR3 coding sequence is TGCAGCGTTGGTCTGGCTTACAATGAGCAGTTCTTC. This translates into CSVGLAYNEQFF.

The chain combines TRBV27 with TRBJ2-1; a weak D match, TRBD2 (5 bases). CDR3 length: 11 amino acids. CDR1 is MNHEY, CDR2 SMNVEV, per germline (reference sequence). Trimming took off 3 bases at V and 9 bases at J, with 6 bases between the two ends. CDR3 protein: CASSFGVEQFF. Here the CDR3 DNA reads TGTGCCAGCAGTTTCGGGGTTGAGCAGTTCTTC.

The genes are TRBV19 and TRBJ1-1, with 7 bases aligning to TRBD1. Trimming took 5 bases from V and 0 from J; bases not matched to a gene: 6. Germline CDR1 reads LNHDA; CDR2 reads SQIVND (reference sequence). This CDR3 is 15 amino acids long. The CDR3 sequence: CASSRDSRLNTEAFF. Written as DNA, the CDR3 is TGTGCCAGTAGTCGGGACAGTCGACTGAACACTGAAGCTTTCTTT. The full variable domain, with the rest looked up from reference TRBV19 and TRBJ1-1, is DGGITQSPKYLFRKEGQNVTLSCEQNLNHDAMYWYRQDPGQGLRLIYYSQIVNDFQKGDIAEGYSVSREKKESFPLTVTSAQKNPTAFYLCASSRDSRLNTEAFFGQGTRLTVV.

This rearrangement joins TRBV18 to TRBJ2-6; 11 bases agree with TRBD1. Per germline, CDR1 KGHSH and CDR2 LQKENI. The CDR3 length is 18 residues. J gave up 8 bases and V 6 bases, and 15 bases lay outside the gene matches. The CDR3 loop reads CASSEAGTGGRLSNVLTF. The CDR3 bases are TGTGCCAGCTCGGAGGCCGGGACAGGGGGTCGTTTGTCCAACGTCCTGACTTTC.

The genes are TRBV28 and TRBJ1-5; 7 bases align to TRBD1. CDR1 is MDHEN and CDR2 is SYDVKM in the germline V gene. CDR3 length: 14 amino acids. V was clipped by 6 bases and J by 3 bases; unmatched bases: 5. The CDR3 sequence is CASSGDSFNQPQHF. The CDR3 bases are TGTGCCAGCAGCGGGGACAGCTTCAATCAGCCCCAGCATTTT.

The chain uses TRBV6-2 or TRBV6-3 and TRBJ2-1; weak D call: TRBD1 (6 bases). Germline V lookup: CDR1 MNHEY, CDR2 SVGEGT. The CDR3 loop spans 12 amino acids. Between the trimmed V and J ends, which lost 5 bases and 9 bases, there was a span of 11 bases. CDR3 coding DNA: TGTGCCAGCAGTCCACAGGGAATTGAGCAGTTCTTC. Encoded protein: CASSPQGIEQFF.

This clone was observed a handful of times. The rearrangement uses TRBV11-2 and TRBJ2-1; the match to TRBD2 covers 11 bases. With V trimmed by 6 bases and J by 7 bases, 5 bases remained unmatched. Germline CDR1 and CDR2: SGHAT and FQNNGV. The CDR3 totals 14 residues. CDR3 protein: CASSLAGGSNEQFF. The CDR3 DNA reads as TGTGCCAGCAGTCTAGCGGGGGGATCTAATGAGCAGTTCTTC.

A single count supports this clone. The J gene is TRBJ1-1, the V gene TRBV3-1 (or the pseudogene TRBV3-2); possible D gene TRBD1, 6 bases. The germline V gene encodes CDR1 LGHDT and CDR2 YNNKEL (reference sequence). The CDR3 covers 17 residues. Trimming removed 4 bases from V and 0 bases from J, with 18 bases in between. The CDR3 DNA reads TGTGCCAGCAGCCTCCAACCCGGGACATACATGAACACTGAAGCTTTCTTT. Its translation is CASSLQPGTYMNTEAFF.

V and J are TRBV7-2 and TRBJ1-6; D perhaps matches TRBD1 (5 bases). CDR3 length equals 13 residues. Trimming removed 1 base from V and 12 bases from J, with 10 bases in between. Germline-derived CDR1 and CDR2 are SGHTA and FQGNSA. The CDR3 is CASSLGGGQPLHF. The CDR3 DNA reads as TGTGCCAGCAGCTTAGGTGGGGGTCAACCCCTCCACTTT. Together with reference TRBV7-2 and TRBJ1-6, the CDR3 gives the full variable domain: GAGVSQSPSNKVTEKGKDVELRCDPISGHTALYWYRQSLGQGLEFLIYFQGNSAPDKSGLPSDRFSAERTGGSVSTLTIQRTQQEDSAVYLCASSLGGGQPLHFGNGTRLTVT.

The chain combines TRBV7-3 with TRBJ2-2; TRBD2 aligns across 8 bases. Per the germline V gene, CDR1 is SGHTA and CDR2 is FQGTGA. This CDR3 is 17 amino acids long. With V trimmed by 1 base and J by 7 bases, 11 bases remained unmatched. The CDR3 DNA is TGTGCCAGCAGCTTAATCGGCGGGGGGCCCACTAGCGGGGAGCTGTTTTTT. Translated: CASSLIGGGPTSGELFF.

This clone showed up just once. The J gene is TRBJ1-4, the V gene TRBV5-8; D is ambiguous. This CDR3 comprises 15 residues. Germline V gene sequence: CDR1 SGHTS, CDR2 YDEGEE. The V and J ends lost 0 bases and 2 bases respectively, with 8 bases between them. The DNA of the CDR3 is TGTGCCAGCAGCTTGGGAGCCAGGACTAATGAAAAACTGTTTTTT. It yields the protein CASSLGARTNEKLFF.

This clone is a singleton in its sample. In DNA form, the CDR3 reads TGTGCCAGCAGTGGACAGGGACAGGGAAAGAACACTGAAGCTTTCTTT. It specifies CASSGQGQGKNTEAFF. The chain employs TRBV6-1 and TRBJ1-1, with 9 positions matching TRBD1. There are 16 residues in the CDR3. Germline CDR1 reads MNHNS; CDR2 reads SASEGT. V lost 4 bases, J lost 1 base, and 7 bases stayed unmatched.

This clone was seen a few times. The chain links TRBV30 to TRBJ1-2; no definite D call. This CDR3 is built from 11 residues. CDR1 GTSNPN and CDR2 SVGIG come from the germline V gene (reference sequence). V gave up 0 bases and J gave up 8 bases, with 7 bases separating them. The CDR3 sequence: CAWSVWEGYTF. The CDR3 nucleotides are TGTGCCTGGAGTGTATGGGAGGGCTACACCTTC.

This chain links TRBV5-1 with TRBJ1-4; the D gene is possibly TRBD1 (6 bases). The V gene's germline CDR1 is SGHRS and CDR2 YFSETQ. Trimming took 4 bases from V and 2 from J, leaving 12 bases between them. The CDR3 contains 15 residues. In nucleotides, the CDR3 is TGCGCCAGCAGCCCACAGGGAGTGACTAATGAAAAACTGTTTTTT. The encoded protein is CASSPQGVTNEKLFF.

This sequence joins TRBV10-3 and TRBJ2-2; 9 bases match TRBD1. Germline CDR1 and CDR2: ENHRY and SYGVKD. The V segment lost 6 bases and the J segment 7 bases; nucleotides outside the gene matches: 15. The CDR3 totals 17 residues. The CDR3 loop is CAISFRFRDRAGGELFF. The CDR3 coding sequence is TGTGCCATCAGCTTTCGCTTCCGGGACAGGGCTGGCGGGGAGCTGTTTTTT.

The gene calls are TRBV7-2 and TRBJ2-3, with a possible D match to TRBD2 (6 bases). The germline V and J ends were trimmed by 8 bases and 2 bases, with 14 bases remaining between them. CDR1 SGHTA and CDR2 FQGNSA come from the germline V gene. The CDR3 consists of 14 residues. The CDR3 bases are TGTGCCAGCCGAAGCGGGCGCAACACAGATACGCAGTATTTT. It translates to CASRSGRNTDTQYF.

The rearrangement links TRBV7-9 to TRBJ2-7, with no clear D. Trimming took 4 bases from V and 1 from J, leaving 8 bases between them. The CDR3 runs 13 residues. Looked up from germline, CDR1 is SEHNR and CDR2 is FQNEAQ (reference sequence). The CDR3 DNA reads as TGTGCCAGCAGCTGGACCTATTCCTACGAGCAGTACTTC. Translating gives CASSWTYSYEQYF.

J is TRBJ1-1 and V is TRBV6-5; no clear D. CDR1 is MNHEY, CDR2 SVGAGI, per germline. V lost 2 bases, J lost 2 bases, and 6 bases lay in between. CDR3 length: 13 residues. Written as DNA, the CDR3 is TGTGCCAGCAGTTACAACCTTAACACTGAAGCTTTCTTT. The encoded protein is CASSYNLNTEAFF.